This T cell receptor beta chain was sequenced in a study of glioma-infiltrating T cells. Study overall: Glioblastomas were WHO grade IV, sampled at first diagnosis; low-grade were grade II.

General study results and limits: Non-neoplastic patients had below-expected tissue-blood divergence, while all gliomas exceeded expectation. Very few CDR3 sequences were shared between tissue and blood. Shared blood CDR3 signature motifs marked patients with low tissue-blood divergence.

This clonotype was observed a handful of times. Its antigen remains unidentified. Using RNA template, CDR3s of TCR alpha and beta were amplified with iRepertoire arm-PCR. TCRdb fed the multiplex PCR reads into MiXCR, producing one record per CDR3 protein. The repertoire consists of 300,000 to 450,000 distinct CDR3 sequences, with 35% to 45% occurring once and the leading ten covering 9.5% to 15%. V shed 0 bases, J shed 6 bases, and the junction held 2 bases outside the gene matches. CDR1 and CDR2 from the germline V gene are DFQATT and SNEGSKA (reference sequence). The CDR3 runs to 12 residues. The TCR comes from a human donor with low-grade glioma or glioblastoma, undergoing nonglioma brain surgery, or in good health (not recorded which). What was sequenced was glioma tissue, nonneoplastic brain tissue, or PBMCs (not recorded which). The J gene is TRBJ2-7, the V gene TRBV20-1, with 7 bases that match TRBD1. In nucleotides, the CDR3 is TGCAGTGCTAGAGAACAGGGGACCGAGCAGTACTTC. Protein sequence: CSAREQGTEQYF.